What follows are 20 T cell receptor beta chains derived from one specimen sequenced in a study of blood T cell repertoires in COVID-19. Some clones are missing from TCRdb's copy, which holds only in-frame ones; the method was immunoSEQ multiplex PCR. The data contain 150,000 to 200,000 clones, around 80% of them singletons. The sequencing input was peripheral blood. The receptors were gathered from a man between 60 and 75 years old with active or convalescent COVID-19.

This clone was seen a few times. The V call is TRBV23-1, the J call TRBJ2-7; 7 positions match TRBD1. TRBV23-1 is annotated as an ORF whose role is uncertain. CDR3 size: 16 residues. V was pared by 4 bases and J by 5 bases, with 14 bases of the junction left unmatched. This CDR3 is CASSPEPGTEWDEQYF. The CDR3 nucleotides are TGCGCCAGCAGTCCTGAACCGGGGACAGAATGGGACGAGCAGTACTTC.

The rearrangement uses TRBV15 and TRBJ1-2; possibly TRBD1 for D (6 bases). V lost 1 base and J 8 bases, leaving 11 bases between the germline ends. The CDR3 is 13 residues long. Germline V CDR1 and CDR2: LNHNV, YYDKDF (reference sequence). As DNA, the CDR3 is TGTGCCACCAGCAGAGCTCCAGGGGTGGGCTACACCTTC. Protein sequence: CATSRAPGVGYTF.

The chain links TRBV2 to TRBJ2-6; possibly TRBD1 for D (6 bases). This CDR3 is built from 16 residues. Per the germline V gene, CDR1 is SNHLY and CDR2 is FYNNEI. V was pared by 10 bases and J by 0 bases, with 16 bases between. CDR3 bases: TGTGCCACTTCGGGGCAGGGGCTCTCTGGGGCCAACGTCCTGACTTTC. The encoded protein is CATSGQGLSGANVLTF.

The V call is TRBV19, the J call TRBJ1-5; D is perhaps TRBD1 (6 bases). The germline V gene has CDR1 LNHDA and CDR2 SQIVND (reference sequence). Trimming pared 4 bases from V and 1 base from J, leaving 8 bases between. There are 14 residues in the CDR3. This CDR3 reads CASSNRESNQPQHF. As DNA, the CDR3 is TGTGCCAGTAGTAACAGGGAAAGCAATCAGCCCCAGCATTTT.

The gene calls are TRBV6-6 and TRBJ2-1, with 7 bases that match TRBD1. The CDR3 is 15 residues long. Germline-derived CDR1 and CDR2 are MNHNY and SVGAGI (reference sequence). The trim removed 7 bases at V and 7 bases at J, leaving 13 bases unmatched. As DNA, the CDR3 is TGTGCCAGCACCCCGGTGGGGACAGCGAATAATGAGCAGTTCTTC. It codes for CASTPVGTANNEQFF.

The J gene is TRBJ2-2, the V gene TRBV3-1 (or the pseudogene TRBV3-2); possibly TRBD2 for D (6 bases). Trimming pared 0 bases from V and 1 base from J, leaving 12 bases between. CDR3 length: 17 residues. In germline, CDR1 is LGHDT, CDR2 YNNKEL (reference sequence). This chain's CDR3 is CASSQDSRGRNTGELFF. CDR3 nucleotides: TGTGCCAGCAGCCAAGATTCCCGGGGGAGGAACACCGGGGAGCTGTTTTTT.

The rearrangement links TRBV6-1 to TRBJ1-5; D perhaps matches TRBD1 (6 bases). CDR1 and CDR2 from the germline V gene are MNHNS and SASEGT. Trimming stripped 0 bases from V and 0 bases from J, with 12 bases between. The CDR3 consists of 17 residues. DNA for the CDR3: TGTGCCAGCAGTGAAGCCGTTGGGGGGGCTAGCAATCAGCCCCAGCATTTT. Residues: CASSEAVGGASNQPQHF.

This rearrangement joins TRBV6-5 to TRBJ1-1, with D perhaps matching TRBD1 (5 bases). This CDR3 comprises 14 residues. Trimming cost V 10 bases and J 1 base, with 16 bases left between them. Per germline, CDR1 MNHEY and CDR2 SVGAGI. This CDR3 is CATQIVQANTEAFF. The CDR3 DNA follows: TGTGCCACCCAAATCGTACAGGCGAACACTGAAGCTTTCTTT.

The chain links TRBV28 to TRBJ2-7, with a weak D call TRBD2 (6 bases). The germline gives CDR1 MDHEN, CDR2 SYDVKM. Trimming pared 6 bases from V and 10 bases from J, leaving 13 bases between. This CDR3 contains 11 residues. The CDR3: CASRPPGEQYF. The DNA of the CDR3 is TGTGCCAGCAGGCCGCCGGGAGAACAGTACTTC. The variable domain in full, with the rest retrieved from reference TRBV28 and TRBJ2-7, is DVKVTQSSRYLVKRTGEKVFLECVQDMDHENMFWYRQDPGLGLRLIYFSYDVKMKEKGDIPEGYSVSREKKERFSLILESASTNQTSMYLCASRPPGEQYFGPGTRLTVT.

The rearrangement uses TRBV5-1 and TRBJ2-3, with no clear D. Germline values: CDR1 SGHRS, CDR2 YFSETQ. This CDR3 region has 15 residues. V was trimmed by 0 bases and J by 2 bases, leaving 10 bases between them. CDR3: CASSLVPLDTDTQYF. The CDR3 DNA sequence: TGCGCCAGCAGCTTGGTTCCCCTAGACACAGATACGCAGTATTTT.

This chain joins TRBV7-2 and TRBJ2-1, with D uncertain. The CDR3 spans 14 residues. Trimming stripped 6 bases from V and 9 bases from J, with 18 bases between. The V gene's germline CDR1 is SGHTA and CDR2 FQGNSA. This CDR3 is CASSSKVGPAEQFF. Written as DNA, the CDR3 is TGTGCCAGCAGTAGTAAGGTTGGGCCGGCTGAGCAGTTCTTC.

This clone was seen more than once but under ten times. This chain joins TRBV2 and TRBJ2-7, with 7 bases fitting TRBD1. This CDR3 spans 14 amino acids. V shed 2 bases and J 3 bases; nucleotides not matched to a gene: 4. Germline lookup yields CDR1 SNHLY and CDR2 FYNNEI. CDR3 sequence: CASSETPGGYEQYF. The CDR3 region has the DNA TGTGCCAGCAGTGAAACCCCAGGGGGCTACGAGCAGTACTTC.

V usage is TRBV5-8 and J usage is TRBJ2-5; D may be TRBD1 (5 bases). CDR1 and CDR2 from the germline V gene are SGHTS and YDEGEE. V dropped 4 bases and J dropped 12 bases, with 16 bases sitting between them. The CDR3 loop spans 12 amino acids. CDR3 in amino acids: CASSLTVGIKYF. The CDR3 bases are TGTGCCAGCAGCCTGACAGTGGGGATAAAGTACTTC.

DNA for the CDR3: TGTGCCAGCAGCGTAGGAGGACAGGCGTACGATCAGCCCCAGCATTTT. It codes for CASSVGGQAYDQPQHF. The V and J genes are TRBV9 and TRBJ1-5; TRBD1 agrees at 7 bases. The CDR3 length is 16 residues. The germline CDR1 and CDR2 sequences are SGDLS and YYNGEE. The junction had 8 bases not matched to a gene; V was cut back by 0 bases and J by 5 bases.

The chain is built from TRBV19 and TRBJ1-1; the D is unclear. Germline V CDR1 and CDR2: LNHDA, SQIVND (reference sequence). V shed 6 bases and J shed 5 bases, with 13 bases lying between them. CDR3 length: 13 residues. CDR3 amino acids: CASRSGSYTEAFF. The CDR3, as DNA: TGTGCCAGTAGATCAGGCAGTTATACTGAAGCTTTCTTT.

The chain combines TRBV28 with TRBJ2-4, with 9 bases matching TRBD1. The CDR3 length is 14 residues. Trimming removed 5 bases from V and 6 bases from J; junction bases left unmatched: 5. The germline V gene has CDR1 MDHEN and CDR2 SYDVKM. The CDR3 loop reads CASSTPGQGNIQYF. The CDR3, as DNA: TGTGCCAGCAGTACCCCGGGACAGGGAAACATTCAGTACTTC.

This clone showed up just once. The chain recombines TRBV5-1 with TRBJ1-1; 7 bases fit TRBD1. V lost 4 bases to trimming and J lost 5 bases; unmatched junction nucleotides: 8. The germline V gene has CDR1 SGHRS and CDR2 YFSETQ. The CDR3 loop spans 14 amino acids. As DNA, the CDR3 is TGCGCCAGCAGCATGACAGGGAGTCTAACTGAAGCTTTCTTT. Its protein product is CASSMTGSLTEAFF.

Here the CDR3 reads CASSLSGLAGKDEQFF. The CDR3 nucleotides are TGTGCCAGCAGTTTGTCGGGACTAGCGGGAAAAGATGAGCAGTTCTTC. The chain joins TRBV28 to TRBJ2-1, with 13 bases that match TRBD2. The V and J ends lost 3 bases and 8 bases, in that order; junction bases with no gene match: 7. Germline V lookup: CDR1 MDHEN, CDR2 SYDVKM. This CDR3 is built from 16 residues. Using reference TRBV28 and TRBJ2-1 for the parts outside the CDR3, the full variable domain is DVKVTQSSRYLVKRTGEKVFLECVQDMDHENMFWYRQDPGLGLRLIYFSYDVKMKEKGDIPEGYSVSREKKERFSLILESASTNQTSMYLCASSLSGLAGKDEQFFGPGTRLTVL.

The CDR3: CASSSGGLQPGGYTF. CDR3 DNA sequence: TGTGCCAGCAGCTCTGGGGGCCTTCAACCTGGGGGCTACACCTTC. The gene calls are TRBV13 and TRBJ1-2, with a possible D match to TRBD1 (6 bases). With 4 bases removed from V and 8 bases from J, the gap between germline ends came to 20 bases. The CDR3 runs to 15 residues. Germline V CDR1 and CDR2: PRHDT, FYEKMQ (reference sequence).

The chain employs TRBV2 and TRBJ2-7, with 9 bases identical to TRBD1. In germline, CDR1 is SNHLY, CDR2 FYNNEI. The CDR3 spans 17 residues. Germline trimming cut 6 bases from V and 12 bases from J; bases unmatched to any gene: 24. The CDR3 protein is CASRAGTGNAGVGGAYF. In DNA, the CDR3 is TGTGCCAGCAGGGCCGGGACAGGGAACGCCGGGGTGGGCGGAGCGTACTTC. Drawing the rest from reference TRBV2 and TRBJ2-7, the complete variable domain is EPEVTQTPSHQVTQMGQEVILRCVPISNHLYFYWYRQILGQKVEFLVSFYNNEISEKSEIFDDQFSVERPDGSNFTLKIRSTKLEDSAMYFCASRAGTGNAGVGGAYFGPGTRLTVT.